This entry lists 11 T cell receptor beta chains sequenced from one sample in a study of T-cell memory formation after mild COVID-19. TCRdb reanalysed the 5' RACE reads using MiXCR and keeps one entry per CDR3 protein. The table records some 450,000 distinct CDR3 sequences, about a sixth of them present only once. Sequenced sample: PBMCs or a T cell subset sorted from them (not recorded which). These receptors were collected from a young man who had mild COVID-19 (a few samples of this study predate the infection). Cell type and time point are not known.

The rearrangement uses TRBV20-1 and TRBJ1-2, with 11 bases identical to TRBD1. With 5 bases clipped from V and 5 bases from J, the junction kept 1 base outside the gene matches. CDR3 length: 12 amino acids. Germline CDR1 is DFQATT and CDR2 is SNEGSKA (reference sequence). Here the CDR3 reads CSAGTGGYGYTF. The CDR3 region has the DNA TGCAGTGCTGGGACAGGGGGTTATGGCTACACCTTC.

This clonotype has just a few counts. The CDR3: CSAHDNSYNSPLHF. In DNA form, the CDR3 reads TGCAGTGCTCACGACAACTCCTATAATTCACCCCTCCACTTT. This chain connects TRBV20-1 to TRBJ1-6, with D unresolved. The CDR3 has 14 residues. Trimming pared 5 bases from V and 0 bases from J, leaving 8 bases between. Germline V gives CDR1 DFQATT, CDR2 SNEGSKA (reference sequence).

The rearrangement joins TRBV5-1 to TRBJ2-1, with 12 nucleotides matching TRBD1. The V gene's germline CDR1 is SGHRS and CDR2 YFSETQ. The J segment lost 7 bases and the V segment lost 4 bases, leaving 12 bases of the junction unmatched. This CDR3 is built from 17 residues. The CDR3 DNA reads as TGCGCCAGCAGCGAGGGACAGGGGGCGCGGTTTCGGAATGAGCAGTTCTTC. This gives the protein CASSEGQGARFRNEQFF.

This clonotype came up many times. V usage is TRBV12-3 or TRBV12-4 and J usage is TRBJ2-3; D remains unclear. With 2 bases removed from V and 5 bases from J, the gap between germline ends came to 5 bases. CDR3 length: 12 residues. The CDR3 bases are TGTGCCAGCAGTTTATACGGAGATACGCAGTATTTT. This sequence encodes CASSLYGDTQYF.

The V and J genes are TRBV4-1 and TRBJ1-5; D call uncertain. CDR1 and CDR2 from the germline V gene are MGHRA and YSYEKL. V was trimmed by 6 bases and J by 0 bases, leaving 12 bases between them. The CDR3 is made up of 15 amino acids. The chain's CDR3 is CASSASVGSNQPQHF. In nucleotides, the CDR3 is TGCGCCAGCAGTGCTTCGGTTGGTAGCAATCAGCCCCAGCATTTT.

This clonotype was seen repeatedly, ten times or more. V and J are TRBV7-6 and TRBJ2-3; tentative D call: TRBD1 (5 bases). This CDR3 comprises 15 residues. Trimming left V 1 base short and J 3 bases short, with 11 bases between. Germline assignment: CDR1 SGHVS and CDR2 FNYEAQ. For the CDR3, the DNA is TGTGCCAGCAGCTTAGGGACAACGAGGACAGATACGCAGTATTTT. Translated, it gives CASSLGTTRTDTQYF.

The chain links TRBV12-3 or TRBV12-4 to TRBJ1-2; D perhaps matches TRBD1 (5 bases). Trimming took off 3 bases at V and 3 bases at J, with 11 bases between the two ends. This CDR3 has 14 residues. This CDR3 reads CASSFWGVDYGYTF. As DNA, the CDR3 is TGTGCCAGCAGTTTTTGGGGGGTCGACTATGGCTACACCTTC.

This chain joins TRBV30 and TRBJ1-1; TRBD1 is a possible D gene (6 bases). V was cut by 3 bases and J by 0 bases, with 8 bases left in between. The CDR3 totals 13 residues. The germline gives CDR1 GTSNPN, CDR2 SVGIG (reference sequence). This CDR3 is CAWRRQVNTEAFF. The CDR3 DNA follows: TGTGCCTGGAGGCGACAGGTGAACACTGAAGCTTTCTTT.

A few counts support this clonotype. V is TRBV30 and J is TRBJ1-2; weak D call: TRBD1 (6 bases). V dropped 8 bases and J dropped 5 bases, with 15 bases sitting between them. Looked up from germline, CDR1 is GTSNPN and CDR2 is SVGIG (reference sequence). This CDR3 spans 12 amino acids. DNA for the CDR3: TGTGCCGGAGGACAGCTAGTATATGGCTACACCTTC. Its protein is CAGGQLVYGYTF.

This clonotype was recorded a few times. The rearrangement links TRBV12-3 or TRBV12-4 to TRBJ1-2; no firm D call. The CDR3 contains 13 residues. Trimming removed 3 bases at V and 4 bases at J, with 9 bases between. The CDR3 region has the DNA TGTGCCAGCAGTTTGTTCGGGATCTATGGCTACACCTTC. Translated: CASSLFGIYGYTF.

The gene calls are TRBV18 and TRBJ1-4; D possibly corresponds to TRBD1 (6 bases). In germline, CDR1 is KGHSH, CDR2 LQKENI. V gave up 3 bases and J gave up 2 bases, with 10 bases separating them. The CDR3 totals 15 residues. CDR3 region: CASSPNQGTNEKLFF. CDR3 DNA: TGTGCCAGCTCACCGAATCAGGGGACTAATGAAAAACTGTTTTTT.